The 17 T cell receptor beta chains given below trace back to one sample, sequenced in a study of blood T cell repertoires in COVID-19. TCRdb's table, derived via immunoSEQ multiplex PCR, lists solely in-frame clones and lacks some. Of roughly 230,000 clones listed, around 81% were seen once; the top ten hold more than 3%. Sequencing used PBMCs or T cells enriched from blood (not recorded which). The source is a man aged 50 or older who had recovered from COVID-19.

The V call is TRBV6-6, the J call TRBJ2-7; D gene ambiguous. Germline CDR1 MNHNY, CDR2 SVGAGI (reference sequence). Between the trimmed V and J ends, which lost 5 bases and 0 bases, there was a span of 8 bases. The CDR3 length is 13 residues. CDR3 nucleotide sequence: TGTGCCAGCAGTCAGACTGGCTCCTACGAGCAGTACTTC. Translated: CASSQTGSYEQYF.

The rearrangement links TRBV5-1 to TRBJ1-6; tentatively, D is TRBD1 (5 bases). This CDR3 spans 15 amino acids. Germline values: CDR1 SGHRS, CDR2 YFSETQ. The V and J ends lost 1 base and 10 bases respectively, with 15 bases between them. CDR3 sequence reads: CASSLSAGQGSPLHF. CDR3 DNA: TGCGCCAGCAGCTTGTCTGCGGGGCAGGGATCACCCCTCCACTTT. Complete variable domain (other parts from reference TRBV5-1 and TRBJ1-6): KAGVTQTPRYLIKTRGQQVTLSCSPISGHRSVSWYQQTPGQGLQFLFEYFSETQRNKGNFPGRFSGRQFSNSRSEMNVSTLELGDSALYLCASSLSAGQGSPLHFGNGTRLTVT.

In this sample, this clone turned up a few times. The chain joins TRBV4-3 to TRBJ2-1; no firm D call. The CDR3 spans 13 residues. Germline-derived CDR1 and CDR2 are LGHNA and YSLEER. Trimming pared 4 bases from V and 10 bases from J, leaving 14 bases between. The CDR3 DNA reads as TGCGCCAGCAGCCGGGCCATGGTAGGCGAGCAGTTCTTC. Translation gives CASSRAMVGEQFF.

The genes are TRBV10-3 and TRBJ2-1; 10 bases fit TRBD1. Unmatched junction bases numbered 1, after V lost 3 bases and J lost 2 bases. This CDR3 is built from 15 residues. The germline gives CDR1 ENHRY, CDR2 SYGVKD. The CDR3 DNA is TGTGCCATCAGTGATGGGACAGGGGCCTACAATGAGCAGTTCTTC. Its translation is CAISDGTGAYNEQFF.

The chain joins TRBV5-8 to TRBJ2-2; D is unresolved. This CDR3 is built from 15 residues. The V and J ends lost 0 bases and 0 bases respectively, with 6 bases between them. CDR1 is SGHTS, CDR2 YDEGEE, per germline. The CDR3 region is CASSLVRANTGELFF. The DNA for the CDR3 is TGTGCCAGCAGCTTGGTTAGAGCGAACACCGGGGAGCTGTTTTTT.

J is TRBJ1-3 and V is TRBV3-1 (or the pseudogene TRBV3-2); 8 bases agree with TRBD1. The length of the CDR3 is 17 residues. Germline V gene data show CDR1 as LGHDT and CDR2 as YNNKEL (reference sequence). J lost 0 bases, V lost 1 base, and 5 bases had no gene match. CDR3 residues: CASSQVRTGNSGNTIYF. The CDR3 coding sequence is TGTGCCAGCAGCCAAGTAAGGACAGGGAACTCTGGAAACACCATATATTTT.

This clone was seen more than once but under ten times. V usage is TRBV29-1 and J usage is TRBJ1-2; a possible D gene is TRBD1 (6 bases). Germline assignment: CDR1 SQVTM and CDR2 ANQGSEA. V shed 0 bases and J shed 4 bases, with 15 bases lying between them. The CDR3 runs to 15 residues. The CDR3 sequence: CSVEERGGSGYGYTF. Here the CDR3 DNA reads TGCAGCGTTGAAGAGAGGGGGGGTTCGGGCTATGGCTACACCTTC. Filled out from reference TRBV29-1 and TRBJ1-2, the complete variable domain reads SAVISQKPSRDICQRGTSLTIQCQVDSQVTMMFWYRQQPGQSLTLIATANQGSEATYESGFVIDKFPISRPNLTFSTLTVSNMSPEDSSIYLCSVEERGGSGYGYTFGSGTRLTVV.

The rearrangement links TRBV29-1 to TRBJ2-3, with TRBD1 as a possible D gene (6 bases). The germline V and J ends were trimmed by 7 bases and 3 bases, with 8 bases remaining between them. This CDR3 has 11 residues. CDR1 is SQVTM and CDR2 is ANQGSEA in the germline V gene. DNA of the CDR3: TGCAGCGGGGGGCGTACAGATACGCAGTATTTT. It translates to CSGGRTDTQYF.

The CDR3 sequence is CASTMPDQGHSSYEQYF. The CDR3, as DNA: TGTGCCAGCACCATGCCCGACCAGGGACACAGCTCCTACGAGCAGTACTTC. This chain links TRBV7-8 with TRBJ2-7; a weak D match, TRBD1 (6 bases). Germline CDR1 and CDR2: SGHVS and FQNEAQ. The CDR3 is made up of 17 amino acids. V was cut by 7 bases and J by 0 bases, with 22 bases left in between. Full variable domain (remainder filled in from reference TRBV7-8 and TRBJ2-7): GAGVSQSPRYKVAKRGQDVALRCDPISGHVSLFWYQQALGQGPEFLTYFQNEAQLDKSGLPSDRFFAERPEGSVSTLKIQRTQQEDSAVYLCASTMPDQGHSSYEQYFGPGTRLTVT.

The chain couples TRBV5-1 to TRBJ2-5, with a weak D call TRBD1 (6 bases). CDR1 is SGHRS and CDR2 is YFSETQ in the germline V gene. V gave up 6 bases and J gave up 5 bases, with 8 bases separating them. This CDR3 region has 11 residues. This chain's CDR3 is CASNQGETQYF. CDR3 coding DNA: TGCGCCAGCAACCAGGGGGAGACCCAGTACTTC.

This sequence joins TRBV9 and TRBJ1-2; D is unresolved. V shed 0 bases and J shed 8 bases, with 14 bases lying between them. The CDR3 has 14 residues. The germline gives CDR1 SGDLS, CDR2 YYNGEE. The CDR3 DNA reads as TGTGCCAGCAGCGTAGATTTGGCGGCTCGGGGCTACACCTTC. Translating gives CASSVDLAARGYTF.

This chain connects TRBV5-1 to TRBJ1-2, with D unclear. The CDR3 is made up of 18 amino acids. The V end lost 4 bases, the J end lost 0 bases, and 22 bases lay between the germline ends. The germline V gene has CDR1 SGHRS and CDR2 YFSETQ. CDR3 DNA sequence: TGCGCCAGCAGCGTACTACCGACCGGCTTTCAAACTAACTATGGCTACACCTTC. Translation: CASSVLPTGFQTNYGYTF.

The V gene is TRBV12-3 or TRBV12-4, the J gene TRBJ1-6, with a possible D match to TRBD1 (5 bases). Trimming pared 6 bases from V and 7 bases from J, leaving 7 bases between. The CDR3 consists of 12 residues. The CDR3 sequence: CASRPGNSPLHF. The CDR3 bases are TGTGCCAGCAGACCAGGGAATTCACCCCTCCACTTT.

This chain connects TRBV19 to TRBJ2-7, with 9 bases aligning to TRBD1. CDR1 and CDR2 (germline): LNHDA, SQIVND (reference sequence). V shed 5 bases and J 7 bases; nucleotides not matched to a gene: 12. This CDR3 spans 15 amino acids. The CDR3 region is CASSAPRTGVGEQYF. The DNA for the CDR3 is TGTGCCAGTAGTGCCCCCCGGACAGGGGTTGGAGAGCAGTACTTC.

The chain recombines TRBV3-1 (or the pseudogene TRBV3-2) with TRBJ2-2; 10 nucleotides line up with TRBD1. Germline CDR1 LGHDT, CDR2 YNNKEL (reference sequence). The CDR3 is 13 residues long. The trim removed 9 bases at V and 6 bases at J, leaving 4 bases unmatched. CDR3 sequence (DNA): TGTGCCAGTGACAGGGGGCAGGCCGGGGAGCTGTTTTTT. As protein: CASDRGQAGELFF.

This clone has a handful of counts. The V gene is TRBV27, the J gene TRBJ1-6; the D is unclear. With 5 bases removed from V and 10 bases from J, the gap between germline ends came to 12 bases. CDR3 length: 13 residues. Germline-derived CDR1 and CDR2 are MNHEY and SMNVEV (reference sequence). This CDR3 is CASSGRGGSPLHF. CDR3 in DNA: TGTGCCAGCAGTGGACGGGGTGGATCACCCCTCCACTTT.

This clone came up a few times. The chain uses TRBV6-5 and TRBJ1-6; 7 bases agree with TRBD1. Per the germline V gene, CDR1 is MNHEY and CDR2 is SVGAGI. This CDR3 has 13 residues. With V trimmed by 5 bases and J by 13 bases, 8 bases remained unmatched. CDR3 in amino acids: CASSRQGTSPLHF. The DNA for the CDR3 is TGTGCCAGCAGTCGACAGGGTACTTCGCCCCTCCACTTT.